Listed below are T cell receptor beta chains from one sample, sequenced in a study of blood T cell repertoires in COVID-19. Using immunoSEQ multiplex PCR, the repertoire was profiled, and TCRdb retains in-frame clones only, with some absent. The sample holds under 150,000 clones, approximately 85% seen once. The material sequenced was peripheral blood. These TCRs come from a human donor in a cohort sampled during active COVID-19. The CDR3 runs from the conserved cysteine through the conserved F or W. A D gene is named only where the DNA matches it firmly. Rows may omit the clone size; those that give it use once, few, many or a size class.

d_call,clone_size,v_call,j_call,cdr3_nt,cdr3_aa
.,.,TRBV20-1,TRBJ2-1,TGCAGTGCTTCCCGACTAGGCGAGCAGTTCTTC,CSASRLGEQFF
.,.,TRBV18,TRBJ1-2,TGTGCCAGCTCATCGCCTCTACAGGATCCTATGAGTGGCTACACCTTC,CASSSPLQDPMSGYTF
.,.,TRBV11-2,TRBJ2-2,TGTGCCAGCAGCTCCGAACGAATACAGGGTGGGGAGCTGTTTTTT,CASSSERIQGGELFF
.,.,TRBV3-1/TRBV3-2,TRBJ1-1,TGTGCCAGCAGCGCGGCATCCATAAACACTGAAGCTTTCTTT,CASSAASINTEAFF
TRBD1,.,TRBV7-9,TRBJ1-2,TGTGCCAGCAGCCGCTACGGGGCAGGGGGCTGGTATGGCTACACCTTC,CASSRYGAGGWYGYTF
TRBD1,.,TRBV5-5,TRBJ1-1,TGTGCCAGCAGCCCGGACACACCTAGGGACAGGGGCCTTACACGGAGTCGGGGTTTT,CASSPDTPRDRGLTRSRGF
.,.,TRBV7-9,TRBJ1-3,TGTGCCATCCGGGGGGGTGTCTCTGGAAACACCATATATTTT,CAIRGGVSGNTIYF
TRBD1,.,TRBV24-1,TRBJ2-7,TGTGCCACCAGTGATTCCCGGACAGGGGCCTACGAGCAGTACTTC,CATSDSRTGAYEQYF
TRBD1,.,TRBV19,TRBJ1-1,TGTGCCAGTAGTAAATACAGGGGGGACACTGAAGCTTTCTTT,CASSKYRGDTEAFF
TRBD2,.,TRBV7-9,TRBJ2-1,TGTGCCAGCAGCTTACTAGCGGGAGACTACAATGAGCAGTTCTTC,CASSLLAGDYNEQFF
.,few,TRBV7-7,TRBJ2-2,TGTGCTAGCAGCTTAGTTACAGGGAACACCGGGGAGCTGTTTTTT,CASSLVTGNTGELFF
.,.,TRBV30,TRBJ1-6,TGTGCCTGGAAGAGCAAGAGGGCGGGTTCACCCCTCCACTTT,CAWKSKRAGSPLHF
TRBD1,.,TRBV6-5,TRBJ2-1,TGTGCCAGCAGGCCCCGGACAGGGTCGTACAATGAGCAGTTCTTC,CASRPRTGSYNEQFF
.,.,TRBV6-5,TRBJ1-2,TGTGCCAGCACCAACGGAGGGGTTGTCGGAGGCTACACCTTC,CASTNGGVVGGYTF
.,.,TRBV29-1,TRBJ2-3,TGCAGCGGATTACGGGACACGCGCACAGATACGCAGTATTTT,CSGLRDTRTDTQYF
.,.,TRBV27,TRBJ1-1,TGTGCCAGCAGTTTTTGGGGGCAGGACACTGAAGCTTTCTTT,CASSFWGQDTEAFF
.,.,TRBV5-1,TRBJ2-5,TGCGCCAGCAGCCCTATGGACAGGAGGGAGGAGACCCAGTACTTC,CASSPMDRREETQYF
TRBD1,.,TRBV30,TRBJ2-2,TGTGCCTGGAGTGTACCTGGGGACAGGCGCACCGGGGAGCTGTTTTTT,CAWSVPGDRRTGELFF
.,.,TRBV6-5,TRBJ1-1,TGTGCCAGCAGTTTAACCACAGGGTACACTGAAGCTTTCTTT,CASSLTTGYTEAFF
TRBD1,.,TRBV6-5,TRBJ1-6,TGTGCCAGCAGTTTTCGACCAGGGGGTTCGAATTCACCCCTCCACTTT,CASSFRPGGSNSPLHF
.,.,TRBV5-1,TRBJ1-3,TGCGCCAGCAGCTTGGGGGCTGCTGGAAACACCATATATTTT,CASSLGAAGNTIYF
.,.,TRBV30,TRBJ1-2,TGTGCCTGGAGCCGGGGCTATGGCTACACCTTC,CAWSRGYGYTF
TRBD1,.,TRBV19,TRBJ2-5,TGTGCCAGTAGTAAGGACAGGGCCCTCCAAGAGACCCAGTACTTC,CASSKDRALQETQYF
TRBD1,.,TRBV18,TRBJ1-2,TGTGCCAGCTCACCGCTCCTTGACAGGGTCGATGGCTACACCTTC,CASSPLLDRVDGYTF
TRBD1,.,TRBV4-3,TRBJ1-2,TGCGCCAGCAGCCAAGATGGGGGACAGGGCTACTATGGCTACACCTTC,CASSQDGGQGYYGYTF
.,.,TRBV10-3,TRBJ1-5,TGTGCCATCAGTGAGTATTGGGCAGGGAATCAGCCCCAGCATTTT,CAISEYWAGNQPQHF
.,.,TRBV19,TRBJ1-2,TGTGCCAGTAGTACGCGGCAGGGGTCTGATGGCTACACCTTC,CASSTRQGSDGYTF
TRBD1,.,TRBV4-3,TRBJ2-3,TGCGCCAGCAGCCAAGCTCATGGACAGGGGGCAGATACGCAGTATTTT,CASSQAHGQGADTQYF
.,few,TRBV27,TRBJ2-3,TGTGCCAGCAGTAGAGGCCCTCAACCAGATACGCAGTATTTT,CASSRGPQPDTQYF
TRBD1,.,TRBV11-3,TRBJ1-1,TGTGCCACCGGGGACAGGGGGCGCCCCGACACTGAAGCTTTCTTT,CATGDRGRPDTEAFF
TRBD2,.,TRBV19,TRBJ2-3,TGTGCCAGTAGTACCCCACTAGCGGGAGGTGGAGATACGCAGTATTTT,CASSTPLAGGGDTQYF
.,.,TRBV7-2,TRBJ2-6,TGTGCCAGCAGCTTATCCAGCCCAGGCTCTGGGGCCAACGTCCTGACTTTC,CASSLSSPGSGANVLTF
TRBD1,.,TRBV7-9,TRBJ2-2,TGTGCCAGCAGCTTTGGACAGGGCGACACCGGGGAGCTGTTTTTT,CASSFGQGDTGELFF
TRBD1,few,TRBV30,TRBJ1-2,TGTGCCTGGAGGGAACGGACAGGGGTCCAGCACTATGGCTACACCTTC,CAWRERTGVQHYGYTF
.,.,TRBV7-9,TRBJ2-2,TGTGCCAGCAGCTTAAGCGGCCTAACCTGGGAGCTGTTTTTT,CASSLSGLTWELFF
TRBD2,.,TRBV6-6,TRBJ2-3,TGTGCCAGCGACCCGGGACTAGCTAGAGATACGCAGTATTTT,CASDPGLARDTQYF
.,.,TRBV5-1,TRBJ1-3,TGCGCCAGCAGCCCTTGGGGGCTAAGCTCTGGAAACACCATATATTTT,CASSPWGLSSGNTIYF
.,few,TRBV3-1/TRBV3-2,TRBJ1-2,TGTGCCAGCAGCCAAGATATATCGCCAGGGTACCACTATGGCTACACCTTC,CASSQDISPGYHYGYTF
.,.,TRBV4-1,TRBJ2-1,TGCGCCAGCAGCCAAGTATTGGCGGGGGCATCGGTTGAGCAGTTCTTC,CASSQVLAGASVEQFF
TRBD1,.,TRBV6-2/TRBV6-3,TRBJ2-7,TGTGCCAGCAGCCTCCGGGACAGCAACTACGAGCAGTACTTC,CASSLRDSNYEQYF
TRBD2,.,TRBV5-1,TRBJ2-2,TGCGCCAGCAGCTTTGGCGGGGGGGCCACCGGGGAGCTGTTTTTT,CASSFGGGATGELFF
.,.,TRBV7-2,TRBJ1-2,TGTGCCAGCAGTGGGACAACTCTGCCCATCCATGGCTACACCTTC,CASSGTTLPIHGYTF
TRBD2,.,TRBV18,TRBJ2-3,TGTGCCAGCTCAGTTGTGACTAGCGGGTCTAGCACAGATACGCAGTATTTT,CASSVVTSGSSTDTQYF
.,.,TRBV15,TRBJ1-4,TGTGCCACCAGCAGATTACGGCAAGGGGTGGATGAAAAACTGTTTTTT,CATSRLRQGVDEKLFF
.,.,TRBV19,TRBJ1-1,TGTGCCAGTAGTACGGGGAACACTGAAGCTTTCTTT,CASSTGNTEAFF
.,.,TRBV18,TRBJ2-1,TGTGCCAGCTCCCAGAGGAATGAGCAGTTCTTC,CASSQRNEQFF
.,.,TRBV3-1/TRBV3-2,TRBJ2-4,TGTGCCAGCAGCCAAGCAGGCGATACCAAAAACATTCAGTACTTC,CASSQAGDTKNIQYF